This T cell receptor (beta chain) was documented in a study of blood T cells in healthy people across ages. The second PCR ran roughly 6 to 11 cycles with a sample-barcoded 5' primer and J-beta primers. TCRdb re-called the 5' RACE reads through MiXCR, storing one row per CDR3 protein. The data contain fewer than 600,000 distinct CDR3 sequences, about 26% of them singletons. This clonotype has ten or more counts. V lost 7 bases and J lost 3; bases outside the gene matches: 7. This CDR3 is 15 amino acids long. Another study also made use of these data, one on T cells of mothers and their children.

The chain combines TRBV12-3 or TRBV12-4 with TRBJ2-2, with 8 bases lining up with TRBD1. Sequencing was done on a sample of blood. The origin of this receptor is a boy aged 2 to 10 in good health. The CDR3 protein is CASTPTGVDTGELFF. The DNA for the CDR3 is TGTGCCAGCACCCCGACAGGGGTGGACACCGGGGAGCTGTTTTTT.